The 14 T cell receptor beta chains given below trace back to one sample, sequenced in a study of CXCR3-negative and CXCR3-positive naive CD8 T cells. General study points: The TRB CDR3s that CXCR3-positive naive cells carried were more hydrophobic than those of CXCR3-negative naive cells.

No antigen is known for these receptors. 5' RACE with UMI labels generated the TRB cDNA libraries. TCRdb reworked the 5' RACE reads into one entry per CDR3 protein, no DNA. The table for this sample gives 90,000 to 100,000 distinct CDR3 sequences. Sequenced sample: naive CXCR3+ CD8+ T cells from blood. This sample's subset: CD45RO-CCR7+CD27+CD95- naive CD8+ T cells expressing CXCR3 (TNR3+). The receptors come from a human donor in good health. Some clones in this sample may be carry-over from other donors' samples.

The chain links TRBV5-1 to TRBJ1-1; with no DNA, the TCRdb D assignment of TRBD1 cannot be verified. Germline V gene sequence: CDR1 SGHRS, CDR2 YFSETQ. This CDR3 region has 14 residues. The CDR3 sequence: CASSLGQVWTEAFF.

J is TRBJ2-3 and V is TRBV27; TCRdb proposes TRBD1, but this gene call is untestable without DNA. The CDR3 consists of 15 residues. Looked up from germline, CDR1 is MNHEY and CDR2 is SMNVEV (reference sequence). The CDR3 spells CASSLSTRATDTQYF.

CDR3 sequence: CAREQGTSSYNSPLHF. The V gene is TRBV12-3 or TRBV12-4, the J gene TRBJ1-6; absent DNA, TCRdb's TRBD1 call cannot be checked. This CDR3 has 16 amino acids.

This chain's CDR3 is CASSAGESYEQYF. The chain uses TRBV19 and TRBJ2-7; TCRdb lists TRBD1, though no DNA is available to test this call. CDR3 size: 13 residues. Germline CDR1 and CDR2: LNHDA and SQIVND (reference sequence). The full variable domain, completed using reference TRBV19 and TRBJ2-7, is DGGITQSPKYLFRKEGQNVTLSCEQNLNHDAMYWYRQDPGQGLRLIYYSQIVNDFQKGDIAEGYSVSREKKESFPLTVTSAQKNPTAFYLCASSAGESYEQYFGPGTRLTVT.

V usage is TRBV20-1 and J usage is TRBJ2-7; checking the TCRdb D call of TRBD1 is not possible without DNA. Germline V gene data show CDR1 as DFQATT and CDR2 as SNEGSKA (reference sequence). The CDR3 spans 11 residues. The CDR3 region is CSAAAPQIKYF.

J is TRBJ1-6 and V is TRBV20-1. CDR1 DFQATT and CDR2 SNEGSKA come from the germline V gene (reference sequence). This CDR3 has 12 residues. The CDR3 spells CSASLGTSPLHF.

The V gene is TRBV7-9, the J gene TRBJ2-7. CDR1 SEHNR and CDR2 FQNEAQ come from the germline V gene (reference sequence). This CDR3 is built from 13 residues. CDR3 residues: CASSWQDPYEQYF. Full variable domain (rest looked up from reference TRBV7-9 and TRBJ2-7): DTGVSQNPRHKITKRGQNVTFRCDPISEHNRLYWYRQTLGQGPEFLTYFQNEAQLEKSRLLSDRFSAERPKGSFSTLEIQRTEQGDSAMYLCASSWQDPYEQYFGPGTRLTVT.

V is TRBV5-5 and J is TRBJ1-1; the TCRdb D gene call, TRBD1, has no DNA to confirm it. This CDR3 has 16 residues. Germline values: CDR1 SGHKS, CDR2 YYEKEE (reference sequence). This CDR3 is CASSLAGQGLNTEAFF.

The genes are TRBV18 and TRBJ2-1; with no DNA, the TCRdb D assignment of TRBD1 cannot be verified. Germline values: CDR1 KGHSH, CDR2 LQKENI. The CDR3 has 12 residues. This chain's CDR3 is CASSPPGNEQFF.

The chain joins TRBV10-2 to TRBJ1-5; TCRdb outputs TRBD1, but without DNA this stays unchecked. The germline V gene has CDR1 WSHSY and CDR2 SAAADI. This CDR3 region has 14 residues. Here the CDR3 reads CASSENLEGQPQHF.

V is TRBV7-8 and J is TRBJ2-5; the TRBD1 assignment by TCRdb is unverifiable without DNA. This CDR3 has 15 residues. The germline V gene encodes CDR1 SGHVS and CDR2 FQNEAQ. The CDR3: CASSLPFSGGETQYF.

This chain joins TRBV20-1 and TRBJ2-5; TCRdb lists TRBD2, though no DNA is available to test this call. This CDR3 region has 18 residues. The germline V gene encodes CDR1 DFQATT and CDR2 SNEGSKA (reference sequence). CDR3 loop: CSATAGHPGTSLSETQYF.

The chain couples TRBV2 to TRBJ2-1. This CDR3 spans 15 amino acids. CDR1 and CDR2 (germline): SNHLY, FYNNEI. The CDR3 loop is CAGSESTSSYNEQFF. Looking up the rest from reference TRBV2 and TRBJ2-1 gives the full variable domain: EPEVTQTPSHQVTQMGQEVILRCVPISNHLYFYWYRQILGQKVEFLVSFYNNEISEKSEIFDDQFSVERPDGSNFTLKIRSTKLEDSAMYFCAGSESTSSYNEQFFGPGTRLTVL.

The rearrangement uses TRBV29-1 and TRBJ1-2. Germline-derived CDR1 and CDR2 are SQVTM and ANQGSEA. The CDR3 runs to 16 residues. CDR3 sequence: CSVEDLRLRSNYGYTF.